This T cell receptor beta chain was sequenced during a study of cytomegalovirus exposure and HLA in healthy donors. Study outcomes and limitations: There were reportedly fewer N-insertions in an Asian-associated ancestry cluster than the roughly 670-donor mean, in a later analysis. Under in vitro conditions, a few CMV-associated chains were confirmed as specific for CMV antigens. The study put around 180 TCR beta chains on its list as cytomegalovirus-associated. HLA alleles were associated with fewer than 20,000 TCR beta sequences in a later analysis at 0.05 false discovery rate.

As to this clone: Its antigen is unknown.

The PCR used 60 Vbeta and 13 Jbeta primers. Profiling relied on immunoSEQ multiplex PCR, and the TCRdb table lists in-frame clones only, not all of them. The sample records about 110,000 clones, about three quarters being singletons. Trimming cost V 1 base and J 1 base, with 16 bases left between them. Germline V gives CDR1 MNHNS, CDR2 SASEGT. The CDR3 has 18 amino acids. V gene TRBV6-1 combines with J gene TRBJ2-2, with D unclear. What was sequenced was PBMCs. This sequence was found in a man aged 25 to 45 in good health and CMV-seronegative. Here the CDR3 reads CASSEGGWFGLNTGELFF. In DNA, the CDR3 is TGTGCCAGCAGTGAAGGAGGTTGGTTCGGGTTGAACACCGGGGAGCTGTTTTTT.